This T cell receptor beta chain was observed in a study of T-cell reconstitution after alpha-beta-depleted transplantation in children. This clonotype was observed a handful of times. Trimming removed 5 bases from V and 6 bases from J; junction bases left unmatched: 4. This CDR3 spans 13 amino acids. It was with unique molecular identifiers that the TCRbeta library was prepared. TCRdb redid the calling of the PCR reads with MiXCR, one entry per CDR3 protein. Of hundreds of thousands of distinct CDR3 sequences in the sample, around 15% were seen once. The specimen was PBMCs, mostly from graft donor cells, collected 360 days after TCRalphabeta/CD19-depleted stem cell transplant. J is TRBJ2-3 and V is TRBV12-3 or TRBV12-4, with 8 bases aligning to TRBD1. This sequence originates from a boy younger than two who had a stem cell transplant for Wiskott-Aldrich syndrome, so the T cells may come from the graft donor. CDR3 sequence: CASSNRGLDTQYF. Here the CDR3 DNA reads TGTGCCAGCAGTAACAGGGGGTTGGATACGCAGTATTTT.